A selection of T cell receptor beta chains follows, all from one sample in a study of T cells of healthy individuals. Each CDR3 protein gets one entry after TCRdb re-called the 5' RACE reads with MiXCR. The data show about 100,000 distinct CDR3 sequences, around 17% seen once. All receptors derive from a human donor in good health. The CDR3 runs from the conserved cysteine through the conserved F or W. A D gene is named only where the DNA matches it firmly. Clone size is not always given. Where it is, it says once, few, many or a class for expanded clones.

>TRBJ2-5|many|TRBV5-1|TRBD1
CASSPRTGNYQETQYF
TGCGCCAGCAGCCCAAGGACAGGGAACTACCAAGAGACCCAGTACTTC
>TRBJ1-3|many|TRBV7-2|TRBD1
CASAQTGQTGNTIYF
TGTGCCAGCGCGCAGACAGGGCAAACTGGAAACACCATATATTTT
>TRBJ2-3|few|TRBV6-5|-
CASSYPDVRGTDTQYF
TGTGCCAGCAGTTACCCCGACGTGCGGGGCACAGATACGCAGTATTTT
>TRBJ2-1|many|TRBV12-3/TRBV12-4|-
CASSLAGIHEQFF
TGTGCCAGCAGTTTAGCGGGGATCCATGAGCAGTTCTTC
>TRBJ2-5|few|TRBV10-3|-
CAISYTNGGVWTQYF
TGTGCCATCAGTTATACGAACGGTGGGGTCTGGACCCAGTACTTC
>TRBJ2-1|few|TRBV5-6|TRBD2
CASSSTSGAIISQEQFF
TGTGCCAGCAGCTCTACTAGCGGGGCTATCATTTCTCAGGAGCAGTTCTTC
>TRBJ1-2|many|TRBV7-3|-
CASSFQPRQLHTF
TGTGCCAGCAGCTTCCAGCCGAGACAGCTACACACCTTC
>TRBJ2-3|-|TRBV11-2|-
CASSPPEGTDTQYF
TGTGCCAGCAGTCCCCCGGAGGGCACAGATACGCAGTATTTT
>TRBJ1-6|few|TRBV19|-
CASSIQGGGTPLHF
TGTGCCAGTAGTATACAGGGCGGCGGGACACCCCTCCACTTT
>TRBJ2-1|-|TRBV5-1|TRBD2
CASSQGLAGANEQFF
TGCGCCAGCAGCCAAGGACTAGCGGGGGCTAATGAGCAGTTCTTC
>TRBJ2-3|-|TRBV12-3/TRBV12-4|-
CASSLHGNTQYF
TGTGCCAGCAGTTTACACGGTAATACGCAGTATTTT
>TRBJ2-1|many|TRBV6-5|-
CASSRGRPGTYNEQFF
TGTGCCAGCAGCCGTGGGAGGCCCGGTACCTACAATGAGCAGTTCTTC
>TRBJ2-3|many|TRBV7-2|-
CASSLDGGNTDTQYF
TGTGCCAGCAGCTTAGACGGGGGTAACACAGATACGCAGTATTTT
>TRBJ2-3|-|TRBV24-1|-
CATSVGPLSTDTQYF
TGTGCCACCAGTGTTGGACCCCTTAGCACAGATACGCAGTATTTT
>TRBJ2-1|-|TRBV9|TRBD2
CASSVRLAGDEQFF
TGTGCCAGCAGCGTTAGGCTAGCGGGCGATGAGCAGTTCTTC
>TRBJ2-5|few|TRBV6-5|TRBD2
CASSPRAGVAETQYF
TGTGCCAGCAGTCCTAGAGCGGGAGTTGCAGAGACCCAGTACTTC
>TRBJ1-2|many|TRBV6-2/TRBV6-3|-
CASSWAFYGYTF
TGTGCCAGCAGTTGGGCCTTCTATGGCTACACCTTC
>TRBJ2-7|-|TRBV20-1|-
CSARDRLHEQYF
TGCAGCGCTCGAGACAGGCTCCACGAGCAGTACTTC
>TRBJ2-1|-|TRBV28|-
CASSLLTDGYYNEQFF
TGTGCCAGCAGTTTATTAACGGACGGGTACTACAATGAGCAGTTCTTC
>TRBJ2-6|-|TRBV20-1|-
CSAATGSGANVLTF
TGCAGTGCTGCTACAGGGTCTGGGGCCAACGTCCTGACTTTC
>TRBJ1-2|-|TRBV6-5|TRBD1
CASSYSSGTVIYGYTF
TGTGCCAGCAGTTACTCTTCCGGGACAGTTATCTATGGCTACACCTTC
>TRBJ1-5|few|TRBV12-3/TRBV12-4|-
CASSLAGYQPQHF
TGTGCCAGCAGTTTAGCCGGATATCAGCCCCAGCATTTT
>TRBJ1-5|few|TRBV6-2/TRBV6-3|-
CASTALGSQPQHF
TGTGCCAGCACCGCTTTAGGGAGTCAGCCCCAGCATTTT
>TRBJ1-1|many|TRBV20-1|-
CSARKPGIPMNTEAFF
TGCAGTGCTCGCAAACCAGGGATCCCTATGAACACTGAAGCTTTCTTT
>TRBJ2-2|-|TRBV29-1|-
CSVVGVGGELFF
TGCAGCGTTGTAGGGGTGGGCGGGGAGCTGTTTTTT
>TRBJ2-3|-|TRBV5-1|-
CASRERAESTDTQYF
TGCGCCAGCAGGGAGCGGGCGGAAAGCACAGATACGCAGTATTTT
>TRBJ2-1|-|TRBV5-1|-
CASSLVGEQVEQFF
TGCGCCAGCAGCTTGGTCGGGGAGCAGGTTGAGCAGTTCTTC